The clone carrying this T cell receptor (beta chain) was seen a few times. V was clipped by 5 bases and J by 1 base; unmatched bases: 5. This CDR3 has 15 amino acids. Germline lookup yields CDR1 SGHNT and CDR2 YENEEA. This sample was included in a study of shared clonotypes between healthy human individuals. The method was immunoSEQ multiplex PCR; TCRdb's version includes in-frame clones alone and lacks a portion of them. The sample shows 2 million to 2.5 million clones, over 85% of them seen only once. The TCR sequence derives from a young man in good health. Some clones in this sample may be carry-over from other donors' samples. The sample comprised naive CD4+ T cells from PBMCs. Sample subset: CD45RA+ positively selected. The J gene is TRBJ1-1, the V gene TRBV11-3, with 9 bases that match TRBD1. The DNA of the CDR3 is TGTGCCAGCAGCGAAGGGACAGGGTGGAACACTGAAGCTTTCTTT. This gives the protein CASSEGTGWNTEAFF.